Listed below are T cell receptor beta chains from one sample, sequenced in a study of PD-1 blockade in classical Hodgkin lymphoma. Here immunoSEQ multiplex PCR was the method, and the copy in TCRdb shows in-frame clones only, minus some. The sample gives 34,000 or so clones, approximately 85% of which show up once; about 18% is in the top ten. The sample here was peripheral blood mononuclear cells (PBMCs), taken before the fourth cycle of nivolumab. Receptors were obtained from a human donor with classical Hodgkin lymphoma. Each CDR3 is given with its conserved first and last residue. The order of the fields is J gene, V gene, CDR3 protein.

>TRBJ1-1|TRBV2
CASSLQGPTEAFF
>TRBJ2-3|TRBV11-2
CASSLGRLEVDTQYF
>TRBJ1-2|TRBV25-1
CASSSLGTAYGYTF
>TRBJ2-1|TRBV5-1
CASSFRAGETYNEQFF
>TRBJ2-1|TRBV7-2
CASSLGGGAGSEQFF
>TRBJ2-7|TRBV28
CASSLPRTGRYEQYF
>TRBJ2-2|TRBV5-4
CASSKGQNTGELFF
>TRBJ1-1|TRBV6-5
CASSYSRYMNTEAFF
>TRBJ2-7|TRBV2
CASAGLAFYEQYF
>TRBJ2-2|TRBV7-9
CASSVRTNTGELFF
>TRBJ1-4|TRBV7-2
CASSRDRGEKLFF
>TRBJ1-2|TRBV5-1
CASSSYLDGYTF
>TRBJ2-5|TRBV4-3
CASSQDRPSVKTQYF
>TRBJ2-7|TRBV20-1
CSGTSDYEQYF
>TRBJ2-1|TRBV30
CAWSVVRNEQFF
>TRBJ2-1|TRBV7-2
CASGRGGLVVEQFF
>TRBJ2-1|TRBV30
CAWSVGTSALNEQFF
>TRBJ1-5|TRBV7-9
CASSRDGSNQPQHF